The 24 T cell receptor beta chains given below trace back to one sample, sequenced in a study of OX40 agonist ivuxolimab in advanced cancers. Assay: immunoSEQ multiplex PCR; the TCRdb copy retains only in-frame clones and omits some. Altogether 67,000 or so clones are present, roughly 80% being singletons, with the ten largest covering 3.5% to 4%. The material was CD4+ or CD8+ T cells sorted from blood, obtained in a trial of the OX40 agonist ivuxolimab. All receptors derive from an adult with an advanced solid tumor such as melanoma, head and neck, liver or kidney cancer.

The rearrangement uses TRBV28 and TRBJ2-4, with D possibly called TRBD1 or TRBD2 (5 bases each). Germline V gene data show CDR1 as MDHEN and CDR2 as SYDVKM. This CDR3 comprises 13 residues. Deletions cut 7 bases from V and 1 base from J, with 8 bases between. The DNA for the CDR3 is TGTGCCAGCAATTGGGGGGCCAAAAACATTCAGTACTTC. Translated, it gives CASNWGAKNIQYF. Variable domain in full (rest from reference TRBV28 and TRBJ2-4): DVKVTQSSRYLVKRTGEKVFLECVQDMDHENMFWYRQDPGLGLRLIYFSYDVKMKEKGDIPEGYSVSREKKERFSLILESASTNQTSMYLCASNWGAKNIQYFGAGTRLSVL.

The CDR3 region is CASSHNYEQYF. In DNA form, the CDR3 reads TGTGCCAGCAGCCACAACTACGAGCAGTACTTC. The chain joins TRBV4-2 to TRBJ2-7; D gene uncertain. In germline, CDR1 is LGHNA, CDR2 YNFKEQ. This CDR3 has 11 amino acids. The V end lost 3 bases, the J end lost 3 bases, and 3 bases lay between the germline ends.

The table lists this clone with a few counts. One end of the junction fails to match germline, which may point to a read error. The V gene is TRBV28, the J gene TRBJ2-7; 8 nucleotides agree with TRBD2. The V gene's germline CDR1 is MDHEN and CDR2 SYDVKM. The CDR3 is 15 amino acids. CDR3 DNA: TGTGCCAGCAGTCCCTGGGCGGGAGGAACCTACGATCAGTACTTC. It specifies CASSPWAGGTYDQYF.

The V gene is TRBV10-2, the J gene TRBJ1-1; D gene unclear. This CDR3 comprises 13 residues. Germline CDR1 and CDR2: WSHSY and SAAADI. V lost 8 bases and J 1 base, leaving 11 bases between the germline ends. The CDR3 bases are TGCGCCAGCGGGGAAGTTCAGAACACTGAAGCTTTCTTT. Its protein product is CASGEVQNTEAFF.

This clone has more than one count but fewer than ten. The V and J genes are TRBV14 and TRBJ1-2; D remains unclear. The germline V and J ends were trimmed by 1 base and 0 bases, with 12 bases remaining between them. The CDR3 spans 16 residues. Germline CDR1 reads SGHDN; CDR2 reads FVKESK. The DNA for the CDR3 is TGTGCCAGCAGCCAAGGGGCGGGCAGAACTAACTATGGCTACACCTTC. It yields the protein CASSQGAGRTNYGYTF.

The rearrangement joins TRBV11-2 to TRBJ2-7; D is tentatively TRBD1 or TRBD2 (5 bases each). V was pared by 2 bases and J by 3 bases, with 17 bases between. The CDR3 is made up of 16 amino acids. The germline V gene encodes CDR1 SGHAT and CDR2 FQNNGV. In DNA, the CDR3 is TGTGCCAGCAGCTTATTCACAATCCGGGACGACTACGAGCAGTACTTC. As protein: CASSLFTIRDDYEQYF.

The chain couples TRBV27 to TRBJ2-1, with D perhaps given as TRBD1 or TRBD2 (6 bases each). Germline lookup yields CDR1 MNHEY and CDR2 SMNVEV (reference sequence). The ends were cut back, 6 bases at V and 4 bases at J, with 19 bases in the middle. The CDR3 spans 16 residues. CDR3 residues: CASRPPGVGGYNEQFF. CDR3 DNA: TGTGCCAGCAGGCCCCCAGGGGTGGGGGGTTACAATGAGCAGTTCTTC.

The chain couples TRBV9 to TRBJ2-5; TRBD1 aligns across 9 bases. This CDR3 has 15 residues. Per the germline V gene, CDR1 is SGDLS and CDR2 is YYNGEE. The ends lost 0 bases at V and 2 bases at J; junction bases unmatched: 2. The CDR3 DNA reads as TGTGCCAGCAGCGTAGAAGACAGGGGGCAAGAGACCCAGTACTTC. Its protein product is CASSVEDRGQETQYF.

The rearrangement uses TRBV19 and TRBJ2-3, with a possible D match to TRBD2 (6 bases). V was cut by 9 bases and J by 6 bases, with 16 bases left in between. Per germline, CDR1 LNHDA and CDR2 SQIVND (reference sequence). This CDR3 is built from 13 residues. The CDR3 loop reads CASSDVGGDTQYF. The CDR3 DNA reads TGTGCCAGCTCCGATGTAGGAGGGGATACGCAGTATTTT.

The V and J genes are TRBV4-3 and TRBJ2-7, with 9 bases that match TRBD2. CDR3 size: 16 residues. Germline CDR1 LGHNA, CDR2 YSLEER. After removal of 0 bases from V and 2 bases from J, the junction contained 5 bases not matched to a gene. The CDR3 DNA sequence: TGCGCCAGCAGCCAAGAGTGGGCGGGAGGGCCCTACGAGCAGTACTTC. Its protein is CASSQEWAGGPYEQYF.

This sequence joins TRBV28 and TRBJ1-1; 9 bases are a match to TRBD1. The CDR3 contains 15 residues. Germline values: CDR1 MDHEN, CDR2 SYDVKM. V gave up 2 bases and J gave up 8 bases; unmatched junction bases: 9. CDR3 bases: TGTGCCAGCAGTTTAGAGGACAGGGGAAATGACGAAGCTTTCTTT. Translation gives CASSLEDRGNDEAFF.

The chain employs TRBV4-2 and TRBJ1-1; no clear D gene. Trimming pared 4 bases from V and 9 bases from J, leaving 9 bases between. CDR1 is LGHNA, CDR2 YNFKEQ, per germline. The CDR3 loop spans 11 amino acids. The DNA of the CDR3 is TGTGCCAGCAGCCTAGGTTTCAAAGCTTTCTTT. Translated, it gives CASSLGFKAFF.

This rearrangement joins TRBV5-6 to TRBJ2-5; 8 bases map to TRBD2. This CDR3 comprises 16 residues. Germline V lookup: CDR1 SGHDT, CDR2 YYEEEE. V lost 6 bases, J lost 5 bases, and 15 bases stayed unmatched. DNA of the CDR3: TGTGCCAGCATCTTTGCCGGAGCGGGAGTTGGTGAGACCCAGTACTTC. Amino acids: CASIFAGAGVGETQYF.

This clone appeared a single time. The rearrangement joins TRBV2 to TRBJ2-7; D is unresolved. CDR1 is SNHLY and CDR2 is FYNNEI in the germline V gene. The CDR3 totals 16 residues. Trimming removed 6 bases from V and 0 bases from J, with 18 bases in between. DNA for the CDR3: TGTGCCAGCAGACCCCTGTGGATCCTCCGCTCCTACGAGCAGTACTTC. As protein: CASRPLWILRSYEQYF.

This clone was picked up one time. The J gene is TRBJ2-1, the V gene TRBV7-5; TRBD2 is the table's D call and was not checked against the DNA. TRBV7-5 represents a pseudogene. This CDR3 has 15 amino acids. The CDR3 nucleotides read TGTGCCAGAAGCTTAAGTCCTAGCGGAGACAATGAGCAGTTCTTC. Protein: CARSLSPSGDNEQFF.

The V call is TRBV6-5, the J call TRBJ1-2; D gene unclear. V was shortened by 2 bases and J by 4 bases, with 14 bases between the two germline ends. This CDR3 spans 15 amino acids. Germline loops: CDR1 MNHEY, CDR2 SVGAGI. CDR3 sequence reads: CASSYKATEGYGYTF. The CDR3 DNA sequence: TGTGCCAGCAGTTACAAGGCTACAGAGGGCTATGGCTACACCTTC.

This rearrangement joins TRBV4-1 to TRBJ2-3; weak D call: TRBD2 (6 bases). Per germline, CDR1 MGHRA and CDR2 YSYEKL. Trimming took off 6 bases at V and 2 bases at J, with 12 bases between the two ends. The CDR3 consists of 14 residues. CDR3 amino acids: CASRPGGNTDTQYF. As DNA, the CDR3 is TGCGCCAGCAGGCCCGGGGGTAACACAGATACGCAGTATTTT.

DNA for the CDR3: TGTGCCAGCAGCGGGGGACAGGGTCGGATCGGGAGGGCCCTAGATACGCAGTATTTT. Residues: CASSGGQGRIGRALDTQYF. This chain links TRBV9 with TRBJ2-3; a weak D match, TRBD1 (9 bases). Trimming stripped 3 bases from V and 5 bases from J, with 28 bases between. Germline CDR1 SGDLS, CDR2 YYNGEE. There are 19 residues in the CDR3. Together with reference TRBV9 and TRBJ2-3, the CDR3 gives the full variable domain: DSGVTQTPKHLITATGQRVTLRCSPRSGDLSVYWYQQSLDQGLQFLIQYYNGEERAKGNILERFSAQQFPDLHSELNLSSLELGDSALYFCASSGGQGRIGRALDTQYFGPGTRLTVL.

As to this clone: One junction end disagrees with the germline gene, perhaps due to a read error. The chain links TRBV2 to TRBJ2-7; TRBD1 aligns across 7 bases. The CDR3 covers 10 residues. Germline loops: CDR1 SNHLY, CDR2 FYNNEI. The CDR3 DNA reads as TGTGCCAGCAGAGGACAGGAGAGGAACTTC. It codes for CASRGQERNF.

The chain links TRBV5-5 to TRBJ2-4; TRBD1 agrees at 7 bases. J was trimmed by 4 bases and V by 5 bases; bases with no gene match: 6. CDR1 and CDR2 (germline): SGHKS, YYEKEE (reference sequence). The CDR3 sequence is 14 residues long. CDR3 residues: CASSPPGQKNIQYF. The CDR3 DNA sequence: TGTGCCAGCAGTCCACCGGGACAGAAAAACATTCAGTACTTC.

The chain carries TRBV27 and TRBJ1-4; D is possibly TRBD1 (5 bases). Trimming took off 1 base at V and 8 bases at J, with 11 bases between the two ends. The CDR3 has 14 amino acids. Germline V gene data show CDR1 as MNHEY and CDR2 as SMNVEV (reference sequence). The CDR3 region is CASSLFGGREKLFF. Written as DNA, the CDR3 is TGTGCCAGCAGTTTATTTGGGGGAAGGGAAAAACTGTTTTTT.

The V gene is TRBV5-1, the J gene TRBJ2-7; D ambiguous. The CDR3 is 15 residues long. Germline lookup yields CDR1 SGHRS and CDR2 YFSETQ. Trimming shortened V by 3 bases and J by 2 bases, and 15 bases separated the two germline ends. The CDR3 sequence is CASSSGPARAYEQYF. As DNA, the CDR3 is TGCGCCAGCAGCTCCGGGCCAGCAAGGGCCTACGAGCAGTACTTC.

J is TRBJ2-7 and V is TRBV2; no definite D call. Germline CDR1 is SNHLY and CDR2 is FYNNEI. CDR3 length: 14 residues. V was pared by 3 bases and J by 0 bases, with 9 bases between. The CDR3 reads CASSDVNVSYEQYF. CDR3 in DNA: TGTGCCAGCAGTGATGTAAACGTCTCCTACGAGCAGTACTTC. Looking up the rest from reference TRBV2 and TRBJ2-7 gives the full variable domain: EPEVTQTPSHQVTQMGQEVILRCVPISNHLYFYWYRQILGQKVEFLVSFYNNEISEKSEIFDDQFSVERPDGSNFTLKIRSTKLEDSAMYFCASSDVNVSYEQYFGPGTRLTVT.

This chain joins TRBV7-9 and TRBJ2-5; D is uncertain. Germline V lookup: CDR1 SEHNR, CDR2 FQNEAQ (reference sequence). The CDR3 has 13 residues. Trimming stripped 4 bases from V and 4 bases from J, with 10 bases between. CDR3 in amino acids: CASSWPNGETQYF. CDR3 sequence (DNA): TGTGCCAGCAGCTGGCCCAACGGAGAGACCCAGTACTTC. Full variable domain (rest looked up from reference TRBV7-9 and TRBJ2-5): DTGVSQNPRHKITKRGQNVTFRCDPISEHNRLYWYRQTLGQGPEFLTYFQNEAQLEKSRLLSDRFSAERPKGSFSTLEIQRTEQGDSAMYLCASSWPNGETQYFGPGTRLLVL.